The 3 T cell receptor beta chains in this list originate from one sample, sequenced in a study of T cell repertoires in cytomegalovirus infection. TCRdb re-analysed the reads in MiXCR, keeping a single row per CDR3 protein. The table records approximately 390,000 distinct CDR3 sequences, roughly a third of them present only once. What these receptors recognize is not known. Sequences were derived from cultured PBMCs, sampled from culture after CMV antigen stimulation. All receptors come from a human donor in good health (CMV status not recorded). Some clones in this sample may be carry-over from other donors' samples.

This clonotype came up many times. The V call is TRBV7-2, the J call TRBJ1-2; D possibly corresponds to TRBD1 (5 bases). CDR1 SGHTA and CDR2 FQGNSA come from the germline V gene. The CDR3 runs to 17 residues. V gave up 1 base and J gave up 8 bases, with 23 bases separating them. The CDR3 DNA reads TGTGCCAGCAGCTTAGTGGGGCGGACTTCAACGGGTGAAGGCTACACCTTC. This sequence encodes CASSLVGRTSTGEGYTF.

This rearrangement joins TRBV11-3 to TRBJ1-6; possibly TRBD1 for D (5 bases). Germline-derived CDR1 and CDR2 are SGHNT and YENEEA. Between the trimmed V and J ends, which lost 5 bases and 8 bases, there was a span of 10 bases. This CDR3 region has 13 residues. CDR3 region: CASSPPGYSPLHF. The CDR3 bases are TGTGCCAGCAGCCCCCCAGGGTATTCACCCCTCCACTTT. Together with reference TRBV11-3 and TRBJ1-6, the CDR3 gives the full variable domain: EAGVVQSPRYKIIEKKQPVAFWCNPISGHNTLYWYLQNLGQGPELLIRYENEEAVDDSQLPKDRFSAERLKGVDSTLKIQPAELGDSAVYLCASSPPGYSPLHFGNGTRLTVT.

This chain links TRBV6-5 with TRBJ1-5; D uncertain. CDR1 MNHEY and CDR2 SVGAGI come from the germline V gene. The CDR3 sequence is 16 residues long. Trimming left V 0 bases short and J 0 bases short, with 9 bases between. The CDR3 DNA reads TGTGCCAGCAGTTACTCATGGACGGATAGCAATCAGCCCCAGCATTTT. This gives the protein CASSYSWTDSNQPQHF.